These 14 T cell receptor beta chains originate from one sample sequenced in a study of CD8 T cells in ankylosing spondylitis. TCRdb itself ran the 5' RACE reads through MiXCR, one entry per CDR3 protein. The sample has a few hundred thousand distinct CDR3 sequences, about 13% seen once; the top ten hold around 7%. For these TCRs, the target antigens are not known. Notes on the study in general: Ankylosing spondylitis blood seemed to carry a telltale TCR beta motif made of about 8 highly homologous variants.

Sample: blood, either unsorted or a sorted T cell fraction (not recorded which). The receptors here all came from a male donor with ankylosing spondylitis.

This clonotype showed up many times. The chain is built from TRBV20-1 and TRBJ2-1; TRBD1 or TRBD2 may be the D gene (5 bases each). The CDR3 runs to 12 residues. Looked up from germline, CDR1 is DFQATT and CDR2 is SNEGSKA (reference sequence). Trimming shortened V by 6 bases and J by 9 bases, and 15 bases separated the two germline ends. The CDR3 protein is CSAKGTGFEQFF. CDR3 DNA: TGCAGTGCCAAGGGGACCGGATTTGAGCAGTTCTTC.

This clonotype has more than one count but fewer than ten. The chain recombines TRBV7-9 with TRBJ1-5, with 8 positions matching TRBD1. Germline lookup yields CDR1 SEHNR and CDR2 FQNEAQ (reference sequence). Trimming took 5 bases from V and 4 from J; bases not matched to a gene: 4. The CDR3 runs 14 residues. The CDR3 nucleotides read TGTGCCAGCAGCGGACAGGGATGGAATCAGCCCCAGCATTTT. This encodes CASSGQGWNQPQHF.

This clonotype showed up just once. This sequence joins TRBV6-1 and TRBJ2-1; TRBD2 matches at 12 bases. The CDR3 is 16 amino acids. The germline V gene has CDR1 MNHNS and CDR2 SASEGT. V shed 6 bases, J shed 6 bases, and the junction held 9 bases outside the gene matches. CDR3 amino acids: CASRRLAGVLSNEQFF. In DNA form, the CDR3 reads TGTGCCAGCAGGCGACTAGCGGGAGTCCTGTCCAATGAGCAGTTCTTC.

V and J are TRBV6-2 or TRBV6-3 and TRBJ1-1; D not certain. V dropped 7 bases and J dropped 1 base, with 7 bases sitting between them. CDR1 MNHEY and CDR2 SVGEGT come from the germline V gene. The CDR3 has 12 residues. CDR3: CASIGGNTEAFF. The CDR3 DNA follows: TGTGCCAGCATCGGTGGGAACACTGAAGCTTTCTTT.

The chain carries TRBV9 and TRBJ2-5; TRBD2 might be the D (5 bases). Trimming shortened V by 0 bases and J by 7 bases, and 10 bases separated the two germline ends. This CDR3 is 13 amino acids long. Germline loops: CDR1 SGDLS, CDR2 YYNGEE. This chain's CDR3 is CASSVVSAGTQYF. The CDR3, as DNA: TGTGCCAGCAGCGTAGTTAGCGCGGGGACCCAGTACTTC.

This clonotype turned up a few times. The V and J genes are TRBV20-1 and TRBJ1-1; 8 bases match TRBD1. V lost 6 bases and J lost 8; bases outside the gene matches: 11. Germline CDR1 and CDR2: DFQATT and SNEGSKA (reference sequence). This CDR3 is 13 amino acids long. CDR3: CSARTGQGGEAFF. The CDR3, as DNA: TGCAGTGCAAGAACCGGACAGGGAGGAGAAGCTTTCTTT.

V and J are TRBV6-1 and TRBJ2-7, with TRBD2 matching over 14 bases. This CDR3 has 16 residues. The germline V gene encodes CDR1 MNHNS and CDR2 SASEGT. V shed 3 bases and J 4 bases; nucleotides not matched to a gene: 5. The CDR3 is CASSDPGTSGSYEQYF. CDR3 DNA: TGTGCCAGCAGTGATCCTGGGACTAGCGGGAGTTACGAGCAGTACTTC.

This clonotype was counted many times. This chain uses TRBV5-1 with TRBJ2-7; 8 nucleotides match TRBD1. This CDR3 is built from 14 residues. Germline V gene sequence: CDR1 SGHRS, CDR2 YFSETQ. Trimming at V came to 2 bases and at J to 6 bases, leaving 7 bases not matched to a gene. Here the CDR3 DNA reads TGCGCCAGCAGCTTAAACGGACAGGGTGCCGAGCAGTACGTC. Translating it yields CASSLNGQGAEQYV.

This clonotype has more than one count but fewer than ten. The CDR3 is CSARAPASGSNTGELFF. As DNA, the CDR3 is TGCAGTGCCAGGGCCCCGGCTAGCGGGAGTAACACCGGGGAGCTGTTTTTT. V is TRBV20-1 and J is TRBJ2-2; 10 bases match TRBD2. Losses at the gene ends were 6 bases for V and 2 bases for J; bases not matched to a gene: 12. CDR1 DFQATT and CDR2 SNEGSKA come from the germline V gene (reference sequence). The CDR3 is 17 residues long.

Many counts were recorded for this clonotype. The V call is TRBV12-3 or TRBV12-4, the J call TRBJ2-7; 9 bases are a match to TRBD1. Trimming removed 3 bases from V and 3 bases from J; junction bases left unmatched: 0. The CDR3 covers 13 residues. As DNA, the CDR3 is TGTGCCAGCAGTTTGGGACAGGGCTACGAGCAGTACGTC. Translated: CASSLGQGYEQYV.

V and J are TRBV20-1 and TRBJ2-1; D may be TRBD1 (6 bases). V dropped 7 bases and J dropped 6 bases, with 16 bases sitting between them. Germline assignment: CDR1 DFQATT and CDR2 SNEGSKA (reference sequence). This CDR3 has 13 amino acids. The CDR3 loop is CSVLKQGSNEQFF. The DNA of the CDR3 is TGCAGTGTTTTAAAACAGGGCTCCAATGAGCAGTTCTTC.

This clonotype was found many times. The J gene is TRBJ2-5, the V gene TRBV5-1; the match to TRBD2 covers 13 bases. V shed 7 bases and J 3 bases; nucleotides not matched to a gene: 6. The germline CDR1 and CDR2 sequences are SGHRS and YFSETQ. The CDR3 has 15 residues. The CDR3 loop reads CASQSGTSGEETQYF. Here the CDR3 DNA reads TGCGCCAGCCAGTCCGGGACTAGCGGGGAAGAGACCCAGTACTTC. The full variable domain, rest sourced from reference TRBV5-1 and TRBJ2-5, is KAGVTQTPRYLIKTRGQQVTLSCSPISGHRSVSWYQQTPGQGLQFLFEYFSETQRNKGNFPGRFSGRQFSNSRSEMNVSTLELGDSALYLCASQSGTSGEETQYFGPGTRLLVL.

This clonotype was counted many times. The CDR3 loop is CASSPQGGNEQFF. CDR3 in DNA: TGTGCCAGCAGCCCTCAGGGGGGAAATGAGCAGTTCTTC. This sequence joins TRBV3-1 and TRBJ2-1; possible D gene TRBD1, 7 bases. The CDR3 sequence is 13 residues long. Germline-derived CDR1 and CDR2 are LGHDT and YNNKEL (reference sequence). V was pared by 4 bases and J by 7 bases, with 11 bases between.

In this sample, this clonotype turned up a few times. The DNA of the CDR3 is TGTGCCAGCAGCCAAGTCCATTCAACTAGCACAGATACGCAGTATTTT. Its translation is CASSQVHSTSTDTQYF. The J gene is TRBJ2-3, the V gene TRBV3-1; no definite D call. The CDR3 consists of 16 residues. Between the trimmed V and J ends, which lost 1 base and 0 bases, there was a span of 11 bases. Germline-derived CDR1 and CDR2 are LGHDT and YNNKEL (reference sequence).